The present TCR beta chain was sequenced within a study of blood T cells in healthy people across ages. General observations from the study: Relative to aged donors, long-lived donors carried more naive CD4+ cells and displayed higher diversity. Possibly, changes in expanded clonotypes were confounded because donor CMV status was unknown.

Together with a sample-barcoded 5' primer, a J-beta primer mix was included in a second PCR lasting about 7 to 12 cycles. Through a template-switch adaptor with 12 random nucleotides, each cDNA molecule received a tag. TCRdb processed the 5' RACE reads anew with MiXCR; each CDR3 protein has one entry. The sample has roughly 800,000 distinct CDR3 sequences; roughly 35% are singletons. CDR3 size: 14 residues. Germline values: CDR1 SGHRS, CDR2 YFSETQ. V lost 5 bases, J lost 1 base, and 9 bases lay in between. As concerns this clonotype: Its target is not known.

This receptor was identified in a man younger than 35 in good health. This chain links TRBV5-1 with TRBJ2-2, with a possible D match to TRBD1 (6 bases). Sample: blood. Written as DNA, the CDR3 is TGCGCCAGCAGAAGGACAGAGAACACCGGGGAGCTGTTTTTT. Translation gives CASRRTENTGELFF.